These 22 T cell receptor beta chains originate from one sample sequenced in a study of blood T cells in healthy people across ages (dated by TCRdb to between 2014 and 2017). Library prep was done by 5' RACE. The sequencer listed for this sample is Illumina HiSeq 2500. A second PCR of roughly 6 to 11 cycles was performed with a sample-barcoded 5' primer and a J-beta primer mix. Through fastp at Q25 and MiXCR, TCRdb rebuilt clones from the public reads, retaining in-frame beta chains. Every entry covers one CDR3 protein and lists the most common genes and DNA from its rows. Here the sample has around 520,000 distinct CDR3 sequences; around 27% occur a single time. 3% to 4% of the sample is taken by the ten largest. The same data also contributed to another study, on T cells of mothers and their children.

The sequenced material came from blood. The receptors were sampled from a boy between 2 and 10 years old in good health.

This chain uses TRBV4-3 with TRBJ1-2, with D hard to call. CDR1 is LGHNA and CDR2 is YSLEER in the germline V gene. The ends were cut back, 0 bases at V and 4 bases at J, with 12 bases in the middle. This CDR3 spans 15 amino acids. The CDR3 coding sequence is TGCGCCAGCAGCCAAGATGGGCGACAAGTCTATGGCTACACCTTC. This gives the protein CASSQDGRQVYGYTF.

In this sample, this clonotype turned up a few times. This chain connects TRBV12-3 or TRBV12-4 to TRBJ1-2, with no clear D. The CDR3 runs to 16 residues. With 3 bases removed from V and 2 bases from J, the gap between germline ends came to 16 bases. The CDR3 protein is CASSFWPGGENYGYTF. In DNA form, the CDR3 reads TGTGCCAGCAGTTTTTGGCCGGGAGGAGAAAACTATGGCTACACCTTC.

The V gene is TRBV11-2, the J gene TRBJ1-6, with D hard to call. The V end was cut by 1 base, the J end by 5 bases, with 6 bases between. Germline V CDR1 and CDR2: SGHAT, FQNNGV. The CDR3 sequence is 14 residues long. CDR3 bases: TGTGCCAGCAGCTTAGCCCTCGATAATTCACCCCTCCACTTT. Translated: CASSLALDNSPLHF.

V usage is TRBV7-9 and J usage is TRBJ2-7; 8 bases map to TRBD2. The CDR3 consists of 18 residues. Per germline, CDR1 SEHNR and CDR2 FQNEAQ (reference sequence). V was clipped by 8 bases and J by 0 bases; unmatched bases: 18. The CDR3 reads CASPEVVVAGLSSYEQYF. The DNA of the CDR3 is TGTGCCAGCCCTGAGGTCGTGGTAGCGGGACTGAGCTCCTACGAGCAGTACTTC.

The sample holds a few counts of this clonotype. This chain uses TRBV7-6 with TRBJ2-2, with D hard to call. Germline CDR1 is SGHVS and CDR2 is FNYEAQ. The CDR3 is 13 residues long. Trimming stripped 5 bases from V and 2 bases from J, with 6 bases between. As DNA, the CDR3 is TGTGCCAGCAGCACCCAAAACACCGGGGAGCTGTTTTTT. Protein sequence: CASSTQNTGELFF.

This clonotype showed up just a few times. V is TRBV6-1 and J is TRBJ1-5; D unclear. The CDR3 contains 15 residues. Germline V gives CDR1 MNHNS, CDR2 SASEGT. V was cut by 2 bases and J by 1 base, with 9 bases left in between. CDR3 DNA: TGTGCCAGCAGTGAAATTGAGGCAAGCAATCAGCCCCAGCATTTT. Encoded protein: CASSEIEASNQPQHF.

About this clonotype itself: This may be a read error, as it is one base from a much larger clone. The chain carries TRBV6-6 and TRBJ2-5; unclear D gene. The J call may be wrong; the DNA end is better matched by TRBJ2-1. Germline CDR1 MNHNY, CDR2 SVGAGI (reference sequence). The CDR3 is 14 residues long. The DNA for the CDR3 is TGTGCCAGCAGTTACTCGGCCGCCTACAATGAGCAGTTCTTC. This encodes CASSYSAAYNEQFF.

This clonotype was recorded once. This chain uses TRBV12-3 or TRBV12-4 with TRBJ2-5; a weak D match, TRBD2 (6 bases). The V end lost 4 bases, the J end lost 4 bases, and 10 bases lay between the germline ends. This CDR3 comprises 13 residues. The CDR3 is CASSWRDLETQYF. The DNA for the CDR3 is TGTGCCAGCAGTTGGCGGGACCTAGAGACCCAGTACTTC.

This chain joins TRBV5-6 and TRBJ1-1; D is possibly TRBD1 (5 bases). Germline V gene lookup returns CDR1 SGHDT and CDR2 YYEEEE. The germline V and J ends were trimmed by 1 base and 1 base, with 11 bases remaining between them. The CDR3 runs 15 residues. The CDR3, as DNA: TGTGCCAGCAGCTTGCGCGGGGGATCGAACACTGAAGCTTTCTTT. Translating gives CASSLRGGSNTEAFF.

J is TRBJ2-5 and V is TRBV7-2; D is unresolved. The tail of the sequence fits TRBJ2-7 better, so the J call may be wrong. CDR3 length equals 13 residues. Germline lookup yields CDR1 SGHTA and CDR2 FQGNSA. Here the CDR3 reads CASSLETNYEQYF. The CDR3 coding sequence is TGTGCCAGCAGCTTAGAGACAAACTACGAGCAGTACTTC.

This chain connects TRBV11-2 to TRBJ2-2, with D uncertain. Trimming took 5 bases from V and 4 from J, leaving 11 bases between them. CDR1 and CDR2 from the germline V gene are SGHAT and FQNNGV. The CDR3 is 14 amino acids. The CDR3 DNA sequence: TGTGCCAGCAGCCTCGGGCCGTTCACCGGGGAGCTGTTTTTT. The encoded protein is CASSLGPFTGELFF.

The chain employs TRBV20-1 and TRBJ2-5; TRBD1 matches 7 bases. Per the germline V gene, CDR1 is DFQATT and CDR2 is SNEGSKA (reference sequence). The CDR3 extends over 15 amino acids. V dropped 6 bases and J dropped 2; count of bases not matched to a gene: 12. The CDR3 loop is CSAAGQAKVQETQYF. CDR3 in DNA: TGCAGTGCGGCTGGACAGGCGAAAGTTCAAGAGACCCAGTACTTC.

The genes are TRBV10-3 and TRBJ2-1; the match to TRBD2 covers 8 bases. CDR3 length equals 15 residues. The J segment lost 6 bases and the V segment lost 6 bases, leaving 10 bases of the junction unmatched. Per germline, CDR1 ENHRY and CDR2 SYGVKD. CDR3 loop: CAIRETGTRGNEQFF. CDR3 in DNA: TGTGCCATCAGAGAAACCGGGACTAGGGGCAATGAGCAGTTCTTC.

This chain uses TRBV9 with TRBJ1-3; TRBD1 agrees at 7 bases. This CDR3 has 15 residues. With 4 bases clipped from V and 2 bases from J, the junction kept 6 bases outside the gene matches. Per the germline V gene, CDR1 is SGDLS and CDR2 is YYNGEE. CDR3 DNA: TGTGCCAGCAGCTCCCACACAGGGGCTGGAAACACCATATATTTT. Residues: CASSSHTGAGNTIYF.

This sequence joins TRBV6-1 and TRBJ2-3, with TRBD2 identical over 10 bases. Germline V gene sequence: CDR1 MNHNS, CDR2 SASEGT. CDR3 size: 16 residues. With 0 bases clipped from V and 2 bases from J, the junction kept 2 bases outside the gene matches. The CDR3 region is CASSEASGGATDTQYF. The CDR3, as DNA: TGTGCCAGCAGTGAAGCAAGCGGGGGGGCCACAGATACGCAGTATTTT.

The rearrangement uses TRBV20-1 and TRBJ1-5; D gene unclear. CDR1 is DFQATT and CDR2 is SNEGSKA in the germline V gene (reference sequence). CDR3 size: 12 residues. V lost 4 bases and J lost 2, with 6 bases in between. CDR3 in DNA: TGCAGTGCTAAGACCGGCAATCAGCCCCAGCATTTT. It translates to CSAKTGNQPQHF.

V gene TRBV2 combines with J gene TRBJ2-1, with D hard to call. Trimming pared 2 bases from V and 6 bases from J, leaving 8 bases between. CDR1 SNHLY and CDR2 FYNNEI come from the germline V gene. The CDR3 totals 13 residues. CDR3 amino acids: CASSESRLNEQFF. CDR3 nucleotides: TGTGCCAGCAGTGAATCACGCCTCAATGAGCAGTTCTTC.

The gene calls are TRBV7-9 and TRBJ2-5; D is uncertain. The J call is doubtful: the DNA matches TRBJ2-1 better. This CDR3 is built from 16 residues. Germline assignment: CDR1 SEHNR and CDR2 FQNEAQ (reference sequence). CDR3 DNA sequence: TGTGCCAGCAGCCCTCGGACCACACTCCAATACAATGAGCAGTTCTTC. It encodes CASSPRTTLQYNEQFF.

This rearrangement joins TRBV7-9 to TRBJ1-3; 7 bases fit TRBD1. Germline CDR1 SEHNR, CDR2 FQNEAQ (reference sequence). The V gene end was trimmed by 4 bases and the J gene end by 4 bases; junction bases not matched to a gene: 4. The CDR3 runs 14 residues. The CDR3 reads CASSSDRVGNTIYF. In DNA form, the CDR3 reads TGTGCCAGCAGCTCCGACAGGGTCGGAAACACCATATATTTT.

This clonotype has at least ten counts. The chain combines TRBV3-1 with TRBJ2-5; D gene unclear. Trimming left V 4 bases short and J 1 base short, with 4 bases between. CDR3 length: 12 residues. CDR1 LGHDT and CDR2 YNNKEL come from the germline V gene (reference sequence). CDR3 sequence (DNA): TGTGCCAGCAGCCCACTCCAAGAGACCCAGTACTTC. Translated: CASSPLQETQYF.

This clonotype was seen only a few times. The V and J genes are TRBV4-2 and TRBJ2-1; D is ambiguous. Trimming shortened V by 2 bases and J by 6 bases, and 14 bases separated the two germline ends. Germline CDR1 is LGHNA and CDR2 is YNFKEQ. CDR3 length equals 15 residues. CDR3 sequence (DNA): TGTGCCAGCAGCCAAAGGCCGTGGCGGTTCAATGAGCAGTTCTTC. Translating it yields CASSQRPWRFNEQFF.

This clonotype was recorded a few times. The chain joins TRBV25-1 to TRBJ1-4; no clear D gene. Germline loops: CDR1 MGHDK, CDR2 SYGVNS. V gave up 4 bases and J gave up 5 bases, with 8 bases separating them. The CDR3 covers 13 residues. CDR3 in DNA: TGTGCCAGCAGTGGGTACCGGAATGAAAAACTGTTTTTT. As protein: CASSGYRNEKLFF.